This TCR beta chain stems from a study of beta chain features in type 1 diabetes. General observations from the study: All four CD4+ subsets from Type 1 diabetes patients carried moderately but significantly shorter TCRB CDR3s.

As concerns this clone: Its antigen is not known.

Of the isolated RNA, all was reverse transcribed, and so the sequenced material was expressed TCRB transcripts. The table came from immunoSEQ multiplex PCR; TCRdb's copy has only in-frame clones and leaves some out. The sample includes 330,000 or so clones, 10% to 15% of them seen just once. This CDR3 is built from 14 residues. V dropped 8 bases and J dropped 5; count of bases not matched to a gene: 4. The germline V gene has CDR1 MDHEN and CDR2 SYDVKM. The sequence was obtained from a woman younger than 35 with type 1 diabetes. Input material: naive CD4+ T cells from blood. This chain joins TRBV28 and TRBJ2-2; TRBD2 matches at 11 bases. The CDR3 protein is CASDSGGGTGELFF. CDR3 coding DNA: TGTGCCAGCGATAGCGGGGGGGGGACCGGGGAGCTGTTTTTT.